Listed here are 18 T cell receptor beta chains from one sample, sequenced in a study of cytomegalovirus exposure and HLA in healthy donors. PCR used 60 Vbeta primers and 13 Jbeta primers. Clones were sequenced by immunoSEQ multiplex PCR, and TCRdb holds only the in-frame ones, with some missing. The sample lists around 300,000 clones, roughly 89% occurring once. Material for sequencing was PBMCs. Every receptor here comes from a woman aged 18-29 years in good health and CMV-seronegative.

The chain has TRBV2 and TRBJ2-5, with TRBD1 as a possible D gene (5 bases). Trimming left V 8 bases short and J 7 bases short, with 17 bases between. This CDR3 has 13 amino acids. CDR1 and CDR2 (germline): SNHLY, FYNNEI. The CDR3 loop reads CASVQARVGTQYF. CDR3 in DNA: TGTGCCAGCGTTCAGGCCAGGGTCGGGACCCAGTACTTC.

The genes are TRBV30 and TRBJ1-1, with D possibly TRBD1 on 6 matching bases. V lost 1 base and J 10 bases, leaving 10 bases between the germline ends. Germline V gene lookup returns CDR1 GTSNPN and CDR2 SVGIG (reference sequence). The CDR3 spans 11 residues. The CDR3 coding sequence is TGTGCCTGGAGTGGGGAGGGGGGAGCTTTCTTT. Residues: CAWSGEGGAFF.

V and J are TRBV19 and TRBJ1-4; 7 nucleotides align to TRBD1. The CDR3 sequence is 13 residues long. The germline CDR1 and CDR2 sequences are LNHDA and SQIVND (reference sequence). Unmatched junction bases numbered 13, after V lost 9 bases and J lost 12 bases. Written as DNA, the CDR3 is TGTGCCAGCGTGGACAGGCGGGGCGGGGAACTGTTTTTT. Translation gives CASVDRRGGELFF.

The V gene is TRBV6-5, the J gene TRBJ1-1; 8 nucleotides line up with TRBD1. CDR1 is MNHEY, CDR2 SVGAGI, per germline. The CDR3 totals 13 residues. V gave up 0 bases and J gave up 6 bases; unmatched junction bases: 0. The CDR3 is CASSYSGQAEAFF. CDR3 sequence (DNA): TGTGCCAGCAGTTACTCGGGACAGGCTGAAGCTTTCTTT.

This chain uses TRBV30 with TRBJ1-6; 8 bases map to TRBD1. This CDR3 spans 13 amino acids. Germline V CDR1 and CDR2: GTSNPN, SVGIG (reference sequence). V lost 4 bases to trimming and J lost 10 bases; unmatched junction nucleotides: 6. The CDR3 loop is CAWTGQGASPLHF. In nucleotides, the CDR3 is TGTGCCTGGACTGGACAGGGCGCGTCACCCCTCCACTTT.

The chain is built from TRBV7-8 and TRBJ1-1; TRBD1 might be the D (5 bases). The CDR3 totals 13 residues. Looked up from germline, CDR1 is SGHVS and CDR2 is FQNEAQ. The V and J ends lost 2 bases and 5 bases respectively, with 9 bases between them. The CDR3 region is CASSLQGRTEAFF. CDR3 in DNA: TGTGCCAGCAGCTTACAGGGTAGGACTGAAGCTTTCTTT.

V is TRBV19 and J is TRBJ1-3; D is unresolved. This CDR3 contains 14 residues. The germline CDR1 and CDR2 sequences are LNHDA and SQIVND (reference sequence). V shed 6 bases and J shed 4 bases, with 13 bases lying between them. The CDR3 sequence is CASSPSLGGNTIYF. Written as DNA, the CDR3 is TGTGCCAGTAGCCCATCACTAGGAGGAAACACCATATATTTT. Drawing the rest from reference TRBV19 and TRBJ1-3, the complete variable domain is DGGITQSPKYLFRKEGQNVTLSCEQNLNHDAMYWYRQDPGQGLRLIYYSQIVNDFQKGDIAEGYSVSREKKESFPLTVTSAQKNPTAFYLCASSPSLGGNTIYFGEGSWLTVV.

A remark on this clone: One junction end disagrees with the germline gene, perhaps due to a read error. V usage is TRBV27 and J usage is TRBJ1-5, with a possible D match to TRBD1 (5 bases). CDR1 is MNHEY and CDR2 is SMNVEV in the germline V gene (reference sequence). This CDR3 has 15 amino acids. CDR3 DNA sequence: TGTGCCAGCAGAGCCCGCGGGACTCGGAATCAACCCCAGCATTTT. This encodes CASRARGTRNQPQHF.

This clone was counted once. The chain links TRBV7-8 to TRBJ1-4, with 9 bases aligning to TRBD1. Germline values: CDR1 SGHVS, CDR2 FQNEAQ. The length of the CDR3 is 16 residues. Unmatched junction bases numbered 10, after V lost 5 bases and J lost 6 bases. CDR3 loop: CASSEKGGTGYEKLFF. The DNA of the CDR3 is TGTGCCAGCAGCGAGAAAGGAGGGACAGGGTATGAAAAACTGTTTTTT.

This chain connects TRBV10-3 to TRBJ2-7; 7 bases are shared with TRBD1. The V gene's germline CDR1 is ENHRY and CDR2 SYGVKD. This CDR3 is built from 14 residues. J lost 3 bases, V lost 3 bases, and 5 bases had no gene match. The CDR3 spells CAISDPGQSYEQYF. CDR3 nucleotides: TGTGCCATCAGTGACCCGGGACAGAGCTACGAGCAGTACTTC.

The J gene is TRBJ1-2, the V gene TRBV18, with TRBD1 matching 7 bases. Trimming took 2 bases from V and 9 from J; bases not matched to a gene: 9. CDR1 and CDR2 from the germline V gene are KGHSH and LQKENI. The CDR3 contains 14 residues. The DNA for the CDR3 is TGTGCCAGCTCACCAATGGACAGGATCTCCAGCTACACCTTC. This encodes CASSPMDRISSYTF.

This sequence joins TRBV19 and TRBJ2-5; 7 nucleotides agree with TRBD1. Per the germline V gene, CDR1 is LNHDA and CDR2 is SQIVND (reference sequence). The CDR3 has 14 residues. After removal of 10 bases from V and 3 bases from J, the junction contained 11 bases not matched to a gene. The CDR3 region is CATQNRGGEETQYF. CDR3 coding DNA: TGTGCCACACAGAACAGGGGTGGGGAAGAGACCCAGTACTTC.

The genes are TRBV7-6 and TRBJ2-3; 7 bases align to TRBD2. V shed 5 bases, J shed 4 bases, and the junction held 6 bases outside the gene matches. Germline-derived CDR1 and CDR2 are SGHVS and FNYEAQ. The CDR3 runs to 14 residues. CDR3 protein: CASSLRGGSDTQYF. Here the CDR3 DNA reads TGTGCCAGCAGCCTACGCGGGGGATCAGATACGCAGTATTTT. Looking up the rest from reference TRBV7-6 and TRBJ2-3 gives the full variable domain: GAGVSQSPRYKVTKRGQDVALRCDPISGHVSLYWYRQALGQGPEFLTYFNYEAQQDKSGLPNDRFSAERPEGSISTLTIQRTEQRDSAMYRCASSLRGGSDTQYFGPGTRLTVL.

In this sample, this clone turned up once. This rearrangement joins TRBV6-5 to TRBJ1-6, with 8 bases aligning to TRBD1. Unmatched junction bases numbered 14, after V lost 6 bases and J lost 13 bases. Germline CDR1 reads MNHEY; CDR2 reads SVGAGI. This CDR3 is 15 amino acids long. This chain's CDR3 is CASSETGAGGFPLHF. The CDR3 region has the DNA TGTGCCAGCAGCGAGACAGGGGCCGGCGGGTTTCCCCTCCACTTT.

In DNA form, the CDR3 reads TGTGCCAGCAGCCCTGGAATGGGGGCGTTCTATGGCTACACCTTC. It codes for CASSPGMGAFYGYTF. The chain joins TRBV5-5 to TRBJ1-2; D possibly corresponds to TRBD1 (6 bases). This CDR3 has 15 amino acids. The germline CDR1 and CDR2 sequences are SGHKS and YYEKEE (reference sequence). Trimming left V 4 bases short and J 4 bases short, with 17 bases between.

The genes are TRBV13 and TRBJ2-3; 8 bases fit TRBD2. Trimming cost V 1 base and J 6 bases; bases outside gene matches: 9. CDR3 length: 16 amino acids. The germline CDR1 and CDR2 sequences are PRHDT and FYEKMQ (reference sequence). CDR3 protein: CASSLDLRGGLDTQYF. In DNA form, the CDR3 reads TGTGCCAGCAGCTTAGACTTACGGGGGGGCCTGGATACGCAGTATTTT.

The table lists this clone with a few counts. The chain is built from TRBV19 and TRBJ2-5, with TRBD1 as a possible D gene (5 bases). The J call is uncertain, as TRBJ2-7 better fits the DNA end. CDR1 LNHDA and CDR2 SQIVND come from the germline V gene (reference sequence). This CDR3 spans 15 amino acids. CDR3 protein: CASRPQRGSTYEQYF. CDR3 DNA: TGTGCCAGTCGACCCCAAAGGGGCAGCACCTACGAGCAGTACTTC.

The chain joins TRBV27 to TRBJ1-5, with a tentative D call TRBD1 (5 bases). Germline CDR1 MNHEY, CDR2 SMNVEV (reference sequence). Between the trimmed V and J ends, which lost 6 bases and 2 bases, there was a span of 17 bases. This CDR3 contains 16 residues. DNA for the CDR3: TGTGCCAGCAGCACCGTTTTCAAAGGGGGCAATCAGCCCCAGCATTTT. As protein: CASSTVFKGGNQPQHF.